The clone carrying this TCR beta chain appeared many times. The antigen is unknown. A library of TCRbeta sequences, prepared with unique molecular identifiers, was generated. From the PCR reads, TCRdb called clonotypes with MiXCR, one entry per CDR3 protein. Of tens of thousands of distinct CDR3 sequences listed, roughly 4.9% are singletons. V dropped 3 bases and J dropped 4 bases, with 10 bases sitting between them. The CDR3 runs 14 residues. Per the germline V gene, CDR1 is LGHNA and CDR2 is YSLEER. The record originates from a study of T-cell reconstitution after alpha-beta-depleted transplantation in children. Study outcomes and limitations: By one year post-transplant, T-cell counts and diversity largely arose from T cells that were newly produced.

The origin of this receptor is a boy in the first two years of life who had a stem cell transplant for acute myeloid leukemia, so the T cells may come from the graft donor. This rearrangement joins TRBV4-3 to TRBJ2-1; D perhaps matches TRBD1 (5 bases). This specimen was PBMCs, mostly from graft donor cells, taken 180 days after TCRalphabeta/CD19-depleted stem cell transplant. CDR3 loop: CASSHEQVYNEQFF. DNA of the CDR3: TGCGCCAGCAGCCATGAACAGGTTTACAATGAGCAGTTCTTC.